These 21 T cell receptor beta chains were all obtained from the same sample, sequenced in a study of T cells after yellow fever vaccination. TCRdb passed the 5' RACE reads through MiXCR, listing each CDR3 protein once. The sample yields hundreds of thousands of distinct CDR3 sequences, about 6% seen once. Specimen: PBMCs, collected 5 days after the yellow fever booster vaccination. These receptors were taken from a young man who received the YFV17D yellow fever vaccine.

This clonotype was seen only a few times. The chain links TRBV29-1 to TRBJ2-1; no reliable D call. Germline lookup yields CDR1 SQVTM and CDR2 ANQGSEA. The CDR3 contains 12 residues. V was cut by 2 bases and J by 7 bases, with 9 bases left in between. CDR3 DNA: TGCAGCGTTGAAAGGCAAAGAAATGAGCAGTTCTTC. Its protein product is CSVERQRNEQFF.

The genes are TRBV18 and TRBJ1-2; D gene unclear. Germline CDR1 reads KGHSH; CDR2 reads LQKENI. The CDR3 has 15 residues. Between the trimmed V and J ends, which lost 0 bases and 1 base, there was a span of 9 bases. CDR3 protein: CASSPPWASNYGYTF. As DNA, the CDR3 is TGTGCCAGCTCACCACCGTGGGCGAGTAACTATGGCTACACCTTC.

The chain couples TRBV7-6 to TRBJ1-3, with D perhaps matching TRBD1 (6 bases). The length of the CDR3 is 16 residues. V gave up 2 bases and J gave up 7 bases, with 18 bases separating them. The V gene's germline CDR1 is SGHVS and CDR2 FNYEAQ. The CDR3 protein is CASSLPAGGGRNTIYF. The DNA for the CDR3 is TGTGCCAGCAGCTTACCCGCTGGGGGCGGTAGGAACACCATATATTTT.

J is TRBJ2-7 and V is TRBV7-2, with TRBD2 matching 10 bases. Germline V gene sequence: CDR1 SGHTA, CDR2 FQGNSA. Trimming at V came to 6 bases and at J to 3 bases, leaving 8 bases not matched to a gene. The CDR3 spans 15 residues. CDR3 in DNA: TGTGCCAGCAGTTCTCAAGCGGGAGGGCTCTACGAGCAGTACTTC. Translation gives CASSSQAGGLYEQYF.

This clonotype was counted only a few times. This rearrangement joins TRBV20-1 to TRBJ2-3; D not resolved. Germline V gives CDR1 DFQATT, CDR2 SNEGSKA (reference sequence). The CDR3 is made up of 11 amino acids. V dropped 6 bases and J dropped 4 bases, with 8 bases sitting between them. The CDR3: CSASWADTQYF. CDR3 DNA sequence: TGCAGTGCATCTTGGGCAGATACGCAGTATTTT.

The chain combines TRBV29-1 with TRBJ2-2; D gene uncertain. CDR1 and CDR2 (germline): SQVTM, ANQGSEA. The CDR3 runs to 13 residues. V lost 4 bases to trimming and J lost 3 bases, with 9 bases between them. CDR3 protein: CSVVGQYTGELFF. CDR3 nucleotide sequence: TGCAGCGTTGTAGGCCAGTACACCGGGGAGCTGTTTTTT.

This clonotype appeared a few times. The chain carries TRBV5-1 and TRBJ2-5; possible D gene TRBD1, 5 bases. V lost 4 bases and J lost 5, with 15 bases in between. Germline loops: CDR1 SGHRS, CDR2 YFSETQ. The CDR3 is 14 amino acids. CDR3 in amino acids: CASSAGQPQETQYF. The CDR3 DNA sequence: TGCGCCAGCAGCGCTGGACAACCCCAGGAGACCCAGTACTTC.

For this clonotype: With a much larger clone just one base away, this may be a read error. The chain combines TRBV7-2 with TRBJ2-2, with D possibly being TRBD2 (5 bases). The CDR3 covers 14 residues. CDR1 is SGHTA, CDR2 FQGNSA, per germline. The CDR3 region has the DNA TGTGCCAGCAGCCCTGGACCCCGTGAGAGGGAGCCGTTTTTT. Translation gives CASSPGPREREPFF.

This clonotype was recorded many times. The rearrangement joins TRBV7-8 to TRBJ2-7, with 7 bases fitting TRBD1. The trim removed 5 bases at V and 3 bases at J, leaving 10 bases unmatched. The CDR3 covers 15 residues. Germline assignment: CDR1 SGHVS and CDR2 FQNEAQ. The CDR3 region is CASSRLGTAVYEQYF. In nucleotides, the CDR3 is TGTGCCAGCAGCCGCCTGGGGACAGCAGTCTACGAGCAGTACTTC.

This clonotype has a count of ten or more. This chain connects TRBV5-6 to TRBJ2-7; 8 nucleotides align to TRBD1. The CDR3 sequence is 15 residues long. The V gene's germline CDR1 is SGHDT and CDR2 YYEEEE. Unmatched junction bases numbered 13, after V lost 5 bases and J lost 6 bases. DNA for the CDR3: TGTGCCAGCAGTAAGTCGGACAGGGCAACTGCCGAGCAGTACTTC. It yields the protein CASSKSDRATAEQYF.

This clonotype was picked up a small number of times. The V and J genes are TRBV5-1 and TRBJ2-3; D remains ambiguous. The CDR3 covers 15 residues. V shed 4 bases and J shed 5 bases, with 17 bases lying between them. CDR1 and CDR2 from the germline V gene are SGHRS and YFSETQ. The CDR3 spells CASSPTPGIRDTQYF. CDR3 in DNA: TGCGCCAGCAGCCCTACCCCGGGTATCCGAGATACGCAGTATTTT. The full variable domain, rest sourced from reference TRBV5-1 and TRBJ2-3, is KAGVTQTPRYLIKTRGQQVTLSCSPISGHRSVSWYQQTPGQGLQFLFEYFSETQRNKGNFPGRFSGRQFSNSRSEMNVSTLELGDSALYLCASSPTPGIRDTQYFGPGTRLTVL.

This clonotype was seen at least ten times. This chain joins TRBV3-1 and TRBJ2-7, with D maybe TRBD1 (5 bases). Germline CDR1 is LGHDT and CDR2 is YNNKEL (reference sequence). This CDR3 comprises 12 residues. V was cut by 1 base and J by 6 bases, with 7 bases left in between. The chain's CDR3 is CASSQVGVEQYF. In DNA, the CDR3 is TGTGCCAGCAGCCAAGTAGGGGTCGAGCAGTACTTC.

This clonotype was seen only a few times. This chain joins TRBV12-3 or TRBV12-4 and TRBJ2-5, with D possibly TRBD2 on 5 matching bases. There are 13 residues in the CDR3. Trimming took 3 bases from V and 4 from J, leaving 9 bases between them. In DNA, the CDR3 is TGTGCCAGCAGTTTTGAGGAGGCAGAGACCCAGTACTTC. Its translation: CASSFEEAETQYF.

The chain couples TRBV18 to TRBJ1-1, with D perhaps matching TRBD1 (5 bases). Trimming removed 3 bases at V and 0 bases at J, with 11 bases between. CDR3 length equals 15 residues. Germline V gene sequence: CDR1 KGHSH, CDR2 LQKENI. This chain's CDR3 is CASSPGETMNTEAFF. Written as DNA, the CDR3 is TGTGCCAGCTCACCGGGGGAGACCATGAACACTGAAGCTTTCTTT.

This clonotype was counted a few times. The J gene is TRBJ2-5, the V gene TRBV20-1; TRBD1 agrees at 7 bases. Trimming at V came to 4 bases and at J to 3 bases, leaving 2 bases not matched to a gene. Germline V gives CDR1 DFQATT, CDR2 SNEGSKA (reference sequence). The CDR3 consists of 12 residues. The CDR3 sequence: CSATGTEETQYF. The CDR3 nucleotides read TGCAGTGCTACTGGGACAGAAGAGACCCAGTACTTC.

J is TRBJ1-1 and V is TRBV29-1; TRBD1 aligns across 8 bases. Trimming cost V 7 bases and J 3 bases; bases outside gene matches: 28. The CDR3 sequence is 20 residues long. Germline CDR1 is SQVTM and CDR2 is ANQGSEA. The CDR3 sequence: CSDKTKVAKTGEGGYTEAFF. CDR3 DNA: TGCAGCGATAAAACCAAGGTAGCTAAGACAGGGGAAGGGGGTTACACTGAAGCTTTCTTT.

The table lists this clonotype with many counts. This rearrangement joins TRBV6-2 or TRBV6-3 to TRBJ2-1, with 8 bases matching TRBD1. Trimming cost V 10 bases and J 4 bases; bases outside gene matches: 9. CDR3 length: 14 residues. Germline-derived CDR1 and CDR2 are MNHEY and SVGEGT. CDR3 sequence (DNA): TGTGCCACCGGACAGGGAACACTATACAATGAGCAGTTCTTC. Its protein is CATGQGTLYNEQFF.

This clonotype was counted at least ten times. V gene TRBV6-5 combines with J gene TRBJ2-5, with 11 bases matching TRBD2. The length of the CDR3 is 15 residues. Losses at the gene ends were 3 bases for V and 5 bases for J; bases not matched to a gene: 5. The germline V gene encodes CDR1 MNHEY and CDR2 SVGAGI. CDR3 sequence: CASSYSGLAGETQYF. DNA for the CDR3: TGTGCCAGCAGTTATTCCGGACTAGCGGGTGAGACCCAGTACTTC.

The genes are TRBV24-1 and TRBJ2-5, with D perhaps TRBD2 (5 bases). The CDR3 length is 14 residues. The germline V gene encodes CDR1 KGHDR and CDR2 SFDVKD. V lost 3 bases and J lost 2, with 9 bases in between. The CDR3 loop reads CATSDTRDQETQYF. CDR3 nucleotide sequence: TGTGCCACCAGTGATACGAGGGATCAAGAGACCCAGTACTTC.

Only a few counts were recorded for this clonotype. The rearrangement joins TRBV12-3 or TRBV12-4 to TRBJ2-7; 9 bases map to TRBD1. V was clipped by 8 bases and J by 4 bases; unmatched bases: 15. This CDR3 spans 16 amino acids. CDR3 loop: CASQPRPGQGRYEQYF. As DNA, the CDR3 is TGTGCCAGCCAACCCCGACCGGGACAGGGTCGGTACGAGCAGTACTTC.

At least ten counts were recorded for this clonotype. The chain joins TRBV29-1 to TRBJ1-1, with D perhaps TRBD1 (6 bases). V dropped 4 bases and J dropped 4 bases, with 10 bases sitting between them. Germline assignment: CDR1 SQVTM and CDR2 ANQGSEA. The CDR3 runs to 12 residues. The CDR3 loop reads CSVVRGSTEAFF. CDR3 nucleotide sequence: TGCAGCGTTGTTAGGGGGAGCACTGAAGCTTTCTTT. Filled out from reference TRBV29-1 and TRBJ1-1, the complete variable domain reads SAVISQKPSRDICQRGTSLTIQCQVDSQVTMMFWYRQQPGQSLTLIATANQGSEATYESGFVIDKFPISRPNLTFSTLTVSNMSPEDSSIYLCSVVRGSTEAFFGQGTRLTVV.